This T cell receptor beta chain was found in a study of shared clonotypes between healthy human individuals. Only one count was recorded for this clone. The junction departs from germline at one end; a sequencing error may be responsible. Clones were read by immunoSEQ multiplex PCR, and TCRdb kept only the in-frame ones, dropping some. Of about 2.4 million clones in the sample, 93% are singletons; the top ten hold 0.36%. The CDR3 extends over 16 amino acids. CDR1 LNHDA and CDR2 SQIVND come from the germline V gene (reference sequence). The sequenced sample was naive CD4+ T cells from PBMCs. The subset was: CD45RA+ positively selected. This sequence originates from a man aged 18 to 30 in good health. Some clones in this sample may be carry-over from other donors' samples. The chain has TRBV19 and TRBJ2-1; D is possibly TRBD2 (5 bases). The chain's CDR3 is CASSPRVVSSSNEQFF. CDR3 nucleotide sequence: TGTGCCAGTAGTCCGAGGGTAGTATCCTCCTCCAATGAGCAGTTCTTC.